This TCR beta chain stems from a study of blood T cell repertoires in COVID-19. Study information: Whether acute or convalescent, the COVID-19 samples came from the United States, Italy and Spain. In each case, the material was cDNA or gDNA derived from T cells, B-cell-depleted T cells, or PBMCs.

As processed by the authors: Researchers report that nucleated cell counts were estimated from reference gene primer amplification. Some clones are missing from TCRdb's copy, which holds only in-frame ones; the method was immunoSEQ multiplex PCR. V, J and clone size are those of that table, while D and trimming were read from the DNA. The sample shows around 180,000 clones, about 84% of them seen only once. Deletions cut 2 bases from V and 10 bases from J, with 11 bases between. This CDR3 spans 11 amino acids. From germline, CDR1 is GTSNPN and CDR2 SVGIG (reference sequence). V usage is TRBV30 and J usage is TRBJ2-5, with D possibly TRBD1 on 6 matching bases. The sample consisted of peripheral blood. This clonotype originated in a person aged 65 to 85 with COVID-19, enrolled during active disease. CDR3 DNA sequence: TGTGCCTGGAGTATAAACAGGGTCCAGTACTTC. It encodes CAWSINRVQYF.